The clone carrying this T cell receptor (beta chain) occurred many times. The data were obtained in a study of human T cells and chemical hapten exposure. Looked up from germline, CDR1 is SGHRS and CDR2 is YFSETQ. This CDR3 is 12 amino acids long. Trimming took 1 base from V and 6 from J, leaving 5 bases between them. Time point described: patch test 1, 2 weeks after DPC sensitization. Treatment defined: therapeutic diphenylcyclopropenone sensitization with weekly scalp DPC. TCRdb analysed the RACE reads with MiXCR anew, one entry per CDR3 protein. Of under 200,000 distinct CDR3 sequences detected, approximately 15% appear once; the ten largest clones hold less than 2%.

The specimen comprised whole blood, sampled in connection with sensitization to the hapten diphenylcyclopropenone (DPC). The chain carries TRBV5-1 and TRBJ2-1, with D hard to call. This receptor was taken from a woman aged 30 to 39 with alopecia areata. Some clones in this sample may be carry-over from other donors' samples. The CDR3 reads CASSLWGNEQFF. The CDR3 region has the DNA TGCGCCAGCAGCTTGTGGGGCAATGAGCAGTTCTTC.